The 11 T cell receptor beta chains below come from one sample, sequenced in a study of blood T cell repertoires in COVID-19. The repertoire was sequenced with immunoSEQ multiplex PCR; TCRdb's copy has only in-frame clones and lacks some. The profile shows hundreds of thousands of clones, 70% to 90% of them singletons. The material sequenced was PBMCs or T cells enriched from blood (not recorded which). The source is a middle-aged man who had recovered from COVID-19.

This chain joins TRBV12-3 or TRBV12-4 and TRBJ2-3; 7 bases are a match to TRBD2. This CDR3 comprises 13 residues. With 8 bases clipped from V and 0 bases from J, the junction kept 2 bases outside the gene matches. The CDR3 region has the DNA TGTGCCAGCGGGAGGGGTAGCACAGATACGCAGTATTTT. As protein: CASGRGSTDTQYF.

The chain employs TRBV28 and TRBJ1-4; D ambiguous. V was shortened by 7 bases and J by 0 bases, with 12 bases between the two germline ends. The CDR3 is 15 residues long. The germline V gene has CDR1 MDHEN and CDR2 SYDVKM. The CDR3, as DNA: TGTGCCAGCACACTGCTGGGAGCAACTAATGAAAAACTGTTTTTT. Translated: CASTLLGATNEKLFF.

V usage is TRBV30 and J usage is TRBJ2-3; D perhaps matches TRBD1 (6 bases). CDR1 is GTSNPN and CDR2 is SVGIG in the germline V gene (reference sequence). Trimming cost V 2 bases and J 6 bases, with 15 bases left between them. The CDR3 loop spans 14 amino acids. CDR3 coding DNA: TGTGCCTGGAGTTTAAACAGGGACACCGATACGCAGTATTTT. As protein: CAWSLNRDTDTQYF.

The chain combines TRBV4-1 with TRBJ1-1, with D maybe TRBD1 (6 bases). V lost 3 bases to trimming and J lost 10 bases, with 15 bases between them. Germline V gene sequence: CDR1 MGHRA, CDR2 YSYEKL. The CDR3 is 13 residues long. The CDR3 nucleotides are TGCGCCAGCAGCCAGCCGGGACACTTTGTAGCTTTCTTT. Its translation is CASSQPGHFVAFF.

V usage is TRBV12-5 and J usage is TRBJ1-2, with D tentatively TRBD1 (6 bases). This CDR3 has 12 residues. The germline V gene has CDR1 LGHNT and CDR2 FRNRAP. Trimming left V 5 bases short and J 2 bases short, with 6 bases between. The CDR3 DNA is TGTGCTAGTGGTACAGGGAACTATGGCTACACCTTC. It translates to CASGTGNYGYTF.

A few counts support this clone. The V gene is TRBV28, the J gene TRBJ1-1; 7 bases line up with TRBD1. The trim removed 4 bases at V and 4 bases at J, leaving 12 bases unmatched. The CDR3 is 16 residues long. Germline CDR1 and CDR2: MDHEN and SYDVKM. Here the CDR3 reads CASSYIYGTASTEAFF. In DNA form, the CDR3 reads TGTGCCAGCAGTTATATTTACGGGACAGCTTCCACTGAAGCTTTCTTT.

The chain links TRBV19 to TRBJ1-3, with 9 bases fitting TRBD1. After removal of 7 bases from V and 4 bases from J, the junction contained 2 bases not matched to a gene. CDR3 length: 13 residues. Germline CDR1 and CDR2: LNHDA and SQIVND (reference sequence). The CDR3 sequence: CASTGTGGNTIYF. The CDR3 DNA sequence: TGTGCCAGTACCGGGACAGGGGGAAACACCATATATTTT.

The chain is built from TRBV5-5 and TRBJ2-7; 7 bases agree with TRBD2. This CDR3 is built from 15 residues. V lost 2 bases to trimming and J lost 3 bases; unmatched junction nucleotides: 8. CDR1 and CDR2 from the germline V gene are SGHKS and YYEKEE (reference sequence). As DNA, the CDR3 is TGTGCCAGCAGCTTAGATCAGGCGGGGGTCTACGAGCAGTACTTC. Protein sequence: CASSLDQAGVYEQYF.

The J gene is TRBJ1-1, the V gene TRBV2; weak D call: TRBD1 (5 bases). V was shortened by 11 bases and J by 11 bases, with 15 bases between the two germline ends. The germline V gene has CDR1 SNHLY and CDR2 FYNNEI. This CDR3 comprises 10 residues. CDR3: CASREGLAFF. CDR3 nucleotide sequence: TGTGCCTCCAGGGAGGGTTTGGCTTTCTTT.

The chain combines TRBV15 with TRBJ2-2, with D perhaps TRBD1 (5 bases). This CDR3 has 18 amino acids. Trimming shortened V by 0 bases and J by 2 bases, and 16 bases separated the two germline ends. The V gene's germline CDR1 is LNHNV and CDR2 YYDKDF (reference sequence). The CDR3 bases are TGTGCCACCAGCAGAGATACACCGAGGCAGGGTAACACCGGGGAGCTGTTTTTT. Protein: CATSRDTPRQGNTGELFF. The full variable domain, in which reference TRBV15 and TRBJ2-2 provide the parts outside the CDR3, is DAMVIQNPRYQVTQFGKPVTLSCSQTLNHNVMYWYQQKSSQAPKLLFHYYDKDFNNEADTPDNFQSRRPNTSFCFLDIRSPGLGDTAMYLCATSRDTPRQGNTGELFFGEGSRLTVL.

The chain carries TRBV10-3 and TRBJ2-1; 11 nucleotides agree with TRBD2. The CDR3 is 15 amino acids. The germline CDR1 and CDR2 sequences are ENHRY and SYGVKD. CDR3 sequence reads: CGIRPGLADYNEQFF. The CDR3 bases are TGTGGCATTCGGCCGGGACTAGCGGACTACAATGAGCAGTTCTTC.